The sequence of this T cell receptor beta chain was determined in a study of response to subunit inactivated influenza vaccine. Findings and caveats of the study: There was a suggestion from the authors that each seasonal influenza vaccination recruits few new T cells.

MiXCR, applied by TCRdb to the RT-PCR reads, yields one record per CDR3 protein. Among around 200,000 distinct CDR3 sequences listed, approximately 14% were seen once. Comment on this clonotype: What it recognizes is unknown.

The CDR3 has 15 residues. J was trimmed by 3 bases and V by 4 bases; bases with no gene match: 6. CDR1 and CDR2 from the germline V gene are SNHLY and FYNNEI. The chain employs TRBV2 and TRBJ1-2; 9 bases match TRBD1. The specimen was CD8+ T cells sorted from PBMCs, collected 4 to 6 days after vaccination. The clonotype comes from a man over 45 who received an inactivated influenza vaccine. This CDR3 reads CASSGGTGMDYGYTF. The CDR3 region has the DNA TGTGCCAGCAGTGGGGGGACAGGGATGGACTATGGCTACACCTTC.